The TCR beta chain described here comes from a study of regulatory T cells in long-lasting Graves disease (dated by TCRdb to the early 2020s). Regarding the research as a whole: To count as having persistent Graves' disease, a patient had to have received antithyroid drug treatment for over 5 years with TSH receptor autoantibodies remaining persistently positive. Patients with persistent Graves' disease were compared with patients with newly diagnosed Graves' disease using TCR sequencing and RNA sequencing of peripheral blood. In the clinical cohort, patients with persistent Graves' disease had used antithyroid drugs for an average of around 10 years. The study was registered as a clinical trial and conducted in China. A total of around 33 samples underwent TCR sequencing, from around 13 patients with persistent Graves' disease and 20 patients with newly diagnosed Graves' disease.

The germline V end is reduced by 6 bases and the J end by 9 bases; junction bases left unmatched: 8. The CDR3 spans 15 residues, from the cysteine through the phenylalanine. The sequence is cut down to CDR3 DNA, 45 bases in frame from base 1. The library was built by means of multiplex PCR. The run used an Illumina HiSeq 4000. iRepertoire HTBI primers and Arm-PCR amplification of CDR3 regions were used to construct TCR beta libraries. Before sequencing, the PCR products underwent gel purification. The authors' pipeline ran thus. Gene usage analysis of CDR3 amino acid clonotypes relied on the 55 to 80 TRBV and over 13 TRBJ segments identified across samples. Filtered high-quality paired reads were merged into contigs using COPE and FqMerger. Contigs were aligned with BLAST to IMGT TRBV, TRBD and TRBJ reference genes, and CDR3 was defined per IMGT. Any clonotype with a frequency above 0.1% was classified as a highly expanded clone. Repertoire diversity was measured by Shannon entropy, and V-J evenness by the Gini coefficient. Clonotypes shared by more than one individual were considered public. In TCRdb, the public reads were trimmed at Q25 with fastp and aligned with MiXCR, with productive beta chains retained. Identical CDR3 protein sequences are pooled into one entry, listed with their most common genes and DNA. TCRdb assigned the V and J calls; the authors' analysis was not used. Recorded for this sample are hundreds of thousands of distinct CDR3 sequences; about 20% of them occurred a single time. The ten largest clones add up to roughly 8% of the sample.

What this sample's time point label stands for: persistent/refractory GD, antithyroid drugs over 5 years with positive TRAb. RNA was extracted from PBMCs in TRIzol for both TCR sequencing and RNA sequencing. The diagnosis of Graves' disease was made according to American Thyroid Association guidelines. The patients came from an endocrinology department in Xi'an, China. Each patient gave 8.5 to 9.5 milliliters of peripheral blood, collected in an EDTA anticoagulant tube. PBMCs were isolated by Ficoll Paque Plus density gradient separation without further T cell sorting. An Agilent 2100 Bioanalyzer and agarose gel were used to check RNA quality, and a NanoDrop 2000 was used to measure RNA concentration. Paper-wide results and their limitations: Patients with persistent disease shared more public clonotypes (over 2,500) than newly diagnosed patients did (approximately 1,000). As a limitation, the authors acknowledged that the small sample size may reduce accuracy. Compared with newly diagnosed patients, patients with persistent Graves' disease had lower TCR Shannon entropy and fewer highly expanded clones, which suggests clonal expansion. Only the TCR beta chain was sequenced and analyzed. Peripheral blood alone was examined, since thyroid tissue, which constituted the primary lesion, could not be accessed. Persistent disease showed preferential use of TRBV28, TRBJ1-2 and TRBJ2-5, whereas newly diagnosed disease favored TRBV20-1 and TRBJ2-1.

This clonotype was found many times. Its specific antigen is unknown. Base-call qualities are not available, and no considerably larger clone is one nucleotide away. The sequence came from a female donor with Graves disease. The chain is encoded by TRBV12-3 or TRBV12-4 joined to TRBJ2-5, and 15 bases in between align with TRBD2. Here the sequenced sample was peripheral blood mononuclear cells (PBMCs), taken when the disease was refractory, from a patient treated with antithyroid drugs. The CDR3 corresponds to CASRDTGLAGGAQYF. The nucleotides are TGTGCCAGCAGGGACACGGGACTAGCGGGAGGAGCCCAGTACTTC.